The rows below give T cell receptor beta chains drawn from one sample of a study of blood T cell repertoires in COVID-19. Generated by immunoSEQ multiplex PCR, the TCRdb table keeps only in-frame clones and is missing some. The sample includes 130,000 to 150,000 clones, 80% of them seen just once. The material sequenced was peripheral blood. Receptors were obtained from a man in his fifties or sixties with active or convalescent COVID-19. CDR3s leave out the opening cysteine and the closing phenylalanine or tryptophan.

j_gene: TRBJ1-2; v_gene: TRBV29-1; CDR3aa: SVDRTGTGYGYT
j_gene: TRBJ2-1; v_gene: TRBV5-1; CDR3aa: ASSSDGQAAKF
j_gene: TRBJ2-4; v_gene: TRBV6-5; CDR3aa: ASRSGNIQY
j_gene: TRBJ2-1; v_gene: TRBV5-1; CDR3aa: ASSPRIAGSSFEQF
j_gene: TRBJ2-2; v_gene: TRBV4-3; CDR3aa: ASSQDGTGEPGELF
j_gene: TRBJ1-1; v_gene: TRBV6-2/TRBV6-3; CDR3aa: ASSYPRGAPLNTEAF
j_gene: TRBJ2-7; v_gene: TRBV7-6; CDR3aa: ASSLEASGSSYEQY
j_gene: TRBJ2-6; v_gene: TRBV6-2/TRBV6-3; CDR3aa: ASSSSGSSGANVLT
j_gene: TRBJ2-2; v_gene: TRBV19; CDR3aa: ASNLPSGRPHTGELF
j_gene: TRBJ2-2; v_gene: TRBV18; CDR3aa: ASSPAYANTGELF
j_gene: TRBJ2-5; v_gene: TRBV30; CDR3aa: AWSGFRGETQY
j_gene: TRBJ2-3; v_gene: TRBV2; CDR3aa: ASRPPDYTDTQY
j_gene: TRBJ1-3; v_gene: TRBV5-1; CDR3aa: ASSLQGDSGNTIY
j_gene: TRBJ1-2; v_gene: TRBV3-1/TRBV3-2; CDR3aa: ASSQAGNGYT
j_gene: TRBJ1-6; v_gene: TRBV30; CDR3aa: AWSLQGNSPLH
j_gene: TRBJ2-7; v_gene: TRBV28; CDR3aa: ASSLSGDNYEQY
j_gene: TRBJ2-7; v_gene: TRBV21-1; CDR3aa: ASSPPSREQY
j_gene: TRBJ1-1; v_gene: TRBV11-2; CDR3aa: ASSSPERGGRDTEAF
j_gene: TRBJ2-3; v_gene: TRBV11-2; CDR3aa: ASSSGLEGGGTDTQY
j_gene: TRBJ2-7; v_gene: TRBV7-9; CDR3aa: ASSSSSTGGWGAYEQY
j_gene: TRBJ1-2; v_gene: TRBV4-1; CDR3aa: ASSQDSGAIYGYT
j_gene: TRBJ1-1; v_gene: TRBV5-1; CDR3aa: ASTDGGRTEAF
j_gene: TRBJ1-2; v_gene: TRBV5-4; CDR3aa: ASSLAGTAPNYGYT
j_gene: TRBJ2-7; v_gene: TRBV28; CDR3aa: ASSLTSGSYSYEQY
j_gene: TRBJ1-5; v_gene: TRBV6-2/TRBV6-3; CDR3aa: ASSYEGQGYSNQPQH
j_gene: TRBJ1-4; v_gene: TRBV12-2; CDR3aa: ASRFRQDNEKLF
j_gene: TRBJ2-1; v_gene: TRBV6-4; CDR3aa: ASSAGLAGYEQF
j_gene: TRBJ2-7; v_gene: TRBV5-1; CDR3aa: ASSISGVTYEQY
j_gene: TRBJ2-2; v_gene: TRBV7-3; CDR3aa: ASSLKLAGGELF
j_gene: TRBJ2-7; v_gene: TRBV4-1; CDR3aa: ASSQEGSFHEQY
j_gene: TRBJ2-7; v_gene: TRBV5-6; CDR3aa: ASSDKGRDFPYEQY
j_gene: TRBJ2-1; v_gene: TRBV24-1; CDR3aa: ATSTGPEQF
j_gene: TRBJ2-7; v_gene: TRBV11-1; CDR3aa: ASSFGTSFYEQY
j_gene: TRBJ2-3; v_gene: TRBV9; CDR3aa: ASSVDRVTDTQY
j_gene: TRBJ2-7; v_gene: TRBV11-2; CDR3aa: ASSLVGISYEQY
j_gene: TRBJ2-7; v_gene: TRBV7-9; CDR3aa: ASSLVGLSPNYEQY
j_gene: TRBJ2-1; v_gene: TRBV12-5; CDR3aa: ASGLGTGFLSSYNEQF
j_gene: TRBJ1-2; v_gene: TRBV6-6; CDR3aa: ASRSGQSYNYGYT
j_gene: TRBJ1-2; v_gene: TRBV3-1/TRBV3-2; CDR3aa: ASSHPAPQRGHHYGYT
j_gene: TRBJ1-1; v_gene: TRBV28; CDR3aa: ASSLPLDVPGQGLTEAF
j_gene: TRBJ2-7; v_gene: TRBV30; CDR3aa: AWSRGQYEQY
j_gene: TRBJ2-3; v_gene: TRBV7-2; CDR3aa: ASSPGTGYGTDTQY
j_gene: TRBJ2-1; v_gene: TRBV19; CDR3aa: ASSTLEGLAGGKAYNEQF